The T cell receptor beta chain under discussion was sequenced for a study of T cell repertoires in cytomegalovirus infection. About the study: Public TCR beta signatures were indicative of both CMV infection and a matching HLA type. Study-level findings and limits: In two of eight donors, the top clonotype was HLA-C-restricted CMV-specific. Carriers of CMV and the relevant HLA type were discriminated by public TCR beta frequency.

MiXCR was run by TCRdb on the reads, yielding one entry per CDR3 protein. This table has a few hundred thousand distinct CDR3 sequences, around 18% appearing once. As concerns this clonotype: Its matching antigen is unknown.

CDR3 length equals 15 residues. V lost 6 bases, J lost 0 bases, and 12 bases lay in between. The germline V gene has CDR1 ENHRY and CDR2 SYGVKD. This TCR derives from a human donor in good health (CMV status not recorded). Some clones in this sample may be carry-over from other donors' samples. Sequenced: PBMCs. The chain uses TRBV10-3 and TRBJ2-1, with TRBD1 as a possible D gene (6 bases). This chain's CDR3 is CAIRPRGSSYNEQFF. CDR3 coding DNA: TGTGCCATCAGACCCAGGGGAAGCTCCTACAATGAGCAGTTCTTC.